The T cell receptor (beta chain) described here comes from a study of blood T cell repertoires in COVID-19. Whole-study context: Sources were T cells, B-cell-depleted T cells, or PBMCs; the material itself was cDNA or gDNA.

This clone was picked up one time. In the original analysis: By means of reference gene primer amplification, nucleated cell counts were estimated. Here immunoSEQ multiplex PCR was the method, and the copy in TCRdb shows in-frame clones only, minus some. The V and J calls and clone size come from that table; D and trimming were worked out from the DNA. The sample carries over 150,000 clones, approximately 80% recorded once. While infection was still active, Seattle patients were enrolled and then followed longitudinally. Per the germline V gene, CDR1 is SGHAT and CDR2 is FQNNGV. The CDR3 sequence is 16 residues long. Trimming cost V 1 base and J 0 bases, with 10 bases left between them.

This TCR derives from a woman aged 40 to 50 with COVID-19, enrolled during active disease. The V and J genes are TRBV11-2 and TRBJ1-5; D not certain. Material: peripheral blood. CDR3 bases: TGTGCCAGCAGCTTAGCGGCGGGGAGTAGCAATCAGCCCCAGCATTTT. Protein sequence: CASSLAAGSSNQPQHF. The full variable domain, completed using reference TRBV11-2 and TRBJ1-5, is EAGVAQSPRYKIIEKRQSVAFWCNPISGHATLYWYQQILGQGPKLLIQFQNNGVVDDSQLPKDRFSAERLKGVDSTLKIQPAKLEDSAVYLCASSLAAGSSNQPQHFGDGTRLSIL.